This TCR beta chain was obtained from a study of T cell responses to AZD1222 COVID-19 vaccine. Concerning this clone: Its antigen is unidentified.

The germline V gene has CDR1 SGHTA and CDR2 FQGTGA. Deletions cut 1 base from V and 1 base from J, with 8 bases between. CDR3 length: 16 amino acids. Broader study findings: Close to half of all spike-specific TCRs reportedly target regions of the variants that are unmutated. Only after the peak T cell response were repertoires sampled. Females outnumbered males among donors, who were mostly white British; clonal diversity was possibly underestimated.

Repertoires were generated with immunoSEQ multiplex PCR, while TCRdb's copy carries only in-frame clones and drops some. Altogether around 110,000 clones are present, around 85% being singletons, with the ten largest covering roughly 3.9%. This receptor was obtained from an adult in good health. The gene calls are TRBV7-3 and TRBJ1-6; D unresolved. The source material was peripheral blood, sampled on day 0 of MenACWY control vaccination. The CDR3 DNA reads TGTGCCAGCAGCTTAAGACCGCCATCCTATAATTCACCCCTCCACTTT. This translates into CASSLRPPSYNSPLHF.